This entry lists 10 T cell receptor beta chains sequenced from one sample in a study of T cell changes during pregnancy in multiple sclerosis. Measured with immunoSEQ multiplex PCR; TCRdb has only the in-frame clones, and not every one. The table records about 75,000 clones, about nine tenths of them present only once. The starting material was CD4+ T cells from peripheral blood mononuclear cells, obtained before pregnancy. The source is a female donor with multiple sclerosis, enrolled in a pregnancy study.

The chain employs TRBV9 and TRBJ2-1, with 10 bases matching TRBD2. CDR1 is SGDLS, CDR2 YYNGEE, per germline. V was pared by 4 bases and J by 4 bases, with 5 bases of the junction left unmatched. The CDR3 is 15 residues long. CDR3 sequence (DNA): TGTGCCAGCAGCCTGCGGACTAGCGGATACAATGAGCAGTTCTTC. It codes for CASSLRTSGYNEQFF.

The J gene is TRBJ2-3, the V gene TRBV5-8, with D perhaps matching TRBD2 (6 bases). This CDR3 has 16 residues. Trimming removed 3 bases at V and 2 bases at J, with 16 bases between. CDR1 SGHTS and CDR2 YDEGEE come from the germline V gene. CDR3 region: CASSSTRASATDTQYF. CDR3 in DNA: TGTGCCAGCAGCTCCACGAGGGCTAGCGCCACAGATACGCAGTATTTT.

The rearrangement uses TRBV27 and TRBJ1-6; no clear D gene. The CDR3 length is 16 residues. Trimming removed 0 bases from V and 6 bases from J, with 12 bases in between. Germline CDR1 MNHEY, CDR2 SMNVEV (reference sequence). CDR3 protein: CASSLSTATLNSPLHF. DNA of the CDR3: TGTGCCAGCAGTTTATCCACCGCTACCCTTAATTCACCCCTCCACTTT.

This clone was seen a single time. CDR3 protein: CASSSESETQYF. Written as DNA, the CDR3 is TGTGCCAGCAGCTCCGAGTCGGAGACCCAGTACTTC. The chain uses TRBV11-2 and TRBJ2-5; D not resolved. The ends were cut back, 4 bases at V and 5 bases at J, with 8 bases in the middle. This CDR3 spans 12 amino acids. CDR1 is SGHAT and CDR2 is FQNNGV in the germline V gene.

The chain employs TRBV2 and TRBJ2-7; 13 bases map to TRBD2. V shed 6 bases, J shed 4 bases, and the junction held 9 bases outside the gene matches. In germline, CDR1 is SNHLY, CDR2 FYNNEI. This CDR3 is built from 16 residues. For the CDR3, the DNA is TGTGCCAGCAGCCCAAGACTAGCGGGAGGTTCATACGAGCAGTACTTC. Translated: CASSPRLAGGSYEQYF. Based on the CDR3 plus reference TRBV2 and TRBJ2-7, the full variable domain is EPEVTQTPSHQVTQMGQEVILRCVPISNHLYFYWYRQILGQKVEFLVSFYNNEISEKSEIFDDQFSVERPDGSNFTLKIRSTKLEDSAMYFCASSPRLAGGSYEQYFGPGTRLTVT.

The V gene is TRBV28, the J gene TRBJ1-5, with 7 bases aligning to TRBD1. Looked up from germline, CDR1 is MDHEN and CDR2 is SYDVKM. The length of the CDR3 is 14 residues. Trimming removed 6 bases from V and 8 bases from J; junction bases left unmatched: 10. CDR3: CASRSGTEIKPQHF. The CDR3, as DNA: TGTGCCAGCAGGTCCGGGACAGAAATTAAGCCCCAGCATTTT.

The chain recombines TRBV10-3 with TRBJ2-4, with 10 bases lining up with TRBD1. The V gene's germline CDR1 is ENHRY and CDR2 SYGVKD. The length of the CDR3 is 13 residues. J was trimmed by 12 bases and V by 2 bases; bases with no gene match: 4. The CDR3, as DNA: TGTGCCATCAGTGAGGGGACAGGGGTCGATCAGTACTTC. Translated, it gives CAISEGTGVDQYF.

The chain combines TRBV5-6 with TRBJ1-4; the match to TRBD1 covers 9 bases. CDR1 and CDR2 from the germline V gene are SGHDT and YYEEEE. Trimming cost V 7 bases and J 7 bases; bases outside gene matches: 20. The CDR3 extends over 18 amino acids. The CDR3 loop reads CASQRFRDRVASGEKLFF. The CDR3 coding sequence is TGTGCCAGCCAAAGATTCCGGGACAGGGTGGCTTCCGGTGAAAAACTGTTTTTT.

This clone was found a few times. This CDR3 is CASSLGDRGMNTEAFF. CDR3 nucleotides: TGTGCCAGCAGCTTAGGGGACAGGGGCATGAACACTGAAGCTTTCTTT. V is TRBV7-9 and J is TRBJ1-1; 10 bases match TRBD1. The junction had 2 bases not matched to a gene; V was cut back by 1 base and J by 0 bases. CDR3 length: 16 amino acids. Germline CDR1 and CDR2: SEHNR and FQNEAQ (reference sequence).

The table lists this clone with a count of one. The rearrangement joins TRBV9 to TRBJ1-5; a weak D match, TRBD1 (6 bases). Germline CDR1 SGDLS, CDR2 YYNGEE. The CDR3 loop spans 16 amino acids. Trimming left V 6 bases short and J 0 bases short, with 16 bases between. The DNA of the CDR3 is TGTGCCAGCAACCCGAGGGGGGGCAGTAGCAATCAGCCCCAGCATTTT. Translated: CASNPRGGSSNQPQHF. The whole variable domain, filled in from reference TRBV9 and TRBJ1-5, reads DSGVTQTPKHLITATGQRVTLRCSPRSGDLSVYWYQQSLDQGLQFLIQYYNGEERAKGNILERFSAQQFPDLHSELNLSSLELGDSALYFCASNPRGGSSNQPQHFGDGTRLSIL.